This TCR beta chain was identified during a study of control samples from healthy donors and cancer patients. Generated by immunoSEQ multiplex PCR, the TCRdb table keeps only in-frame clones and is missing some. The sample carries around 230,000 clones, roughly 94% recorded once. Note on this clone: Other DNA sequences of this sample code for an identical CDR3.

Sequenced input: blood. This receptor was taken from a man aged 45 to 65 in good health.

CDR3 nucleotides: TGTGCCAGCAGTTTAGGAGGAGTTCAAGAGACCCAGTACTTC. This sequence encodes CASSLGGVQETQYF. V gene TRBV28 combines with J gene TRBJ2-5, with D tentatively TRBD2 (5 bases). CDR3 length: 14 amino acids. Germline values: CDR1 MDHEN, CDR2 SYDVKM. V lost 2 bases and J 2 bases, leaving 9 bases between the germline ends.